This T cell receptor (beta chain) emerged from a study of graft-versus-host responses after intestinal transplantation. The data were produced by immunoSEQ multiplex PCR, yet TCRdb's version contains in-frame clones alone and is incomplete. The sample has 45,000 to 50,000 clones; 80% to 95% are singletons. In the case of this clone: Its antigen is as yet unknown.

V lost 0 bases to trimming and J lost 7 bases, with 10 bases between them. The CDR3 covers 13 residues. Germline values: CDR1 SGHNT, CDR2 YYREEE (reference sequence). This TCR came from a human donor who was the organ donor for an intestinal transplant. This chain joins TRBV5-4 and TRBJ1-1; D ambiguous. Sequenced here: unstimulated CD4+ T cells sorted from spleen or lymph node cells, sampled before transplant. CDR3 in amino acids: CASSLGPGREAFF. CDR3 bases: TGTGCCAGCAGCTTGGGACCCGGCCGTGAAGCTTTCTTT.